What follows are 6 T cell receptor beta chains derived from one specimen sequenced in a study of blood T cell repertoires in COVID-19. TCRdb's copy holds only in-frame clones and misses some; the assay was immunoSEQ multiplex PCR. This table holds over 55,000 clones, 70% to 75% found once. The sequencing input was peripheral blood. The receptors here all came from a woman in her 70s with acute or convalescent COVID-19.

The chain has TRBV28 and TRBJ1-4; a possible D gene is TRBD1 (5 bases). Germline values: CDR1 MDHEN, CDR2 SYDVKM. V lost 6 bases, J lost 0 bases, and 11 bases lay in between. This CDR3 contains 15 residues. In DNA, the CDR3 is TGTGCCAGCAGGCCGACAGTTCCAACTAATGAAAAACTGTTTTTT. Translating gives CASRPTVPTNEKLFF.

The chain employs TRBV7-6 and TRBJ2-5; the match to TRBD1 covers 9 bases. Germline lookup yields CDR1 SGHVS and CDR2 FNYEAQ. Trimming took 5 bases from V and 5 from J; bases not matched to a gene: 6. This CDR3 has 14 amino acids. CDR3 bases: TGTGCCAGCAGCGCAGGGACAGGGAGTGAGACCCAGTACTTC. Its protein is CASSAGTGSETQYF.

The chain carries TRBV6-6 and TRBJ1-5; D call uncertain. Germline V lookup: CDR1 MNHNY, CDR2 SVGAGI (reference sequence). The CDR3 extends over 13 amino acids. The V end was cut by 5 bases, the J end by 5 bases, with 10 bases between. CDR3 bases: TGTGCCAGCAGTGCGGTATCTTATCAGCCCCAGCATTTT. Translating gives CASSAVSYQPQHF.

The chain recombines TRBV11-3 with TRBJ1-3; TRBD1 is a possible D gene (5 bases). The CDR3 totals 15 residues. The germline gives CDR1 SGHNT, CDR2 YENEEA. With 5 bases removed from V and 0 bases from J, the gap between germline ends came to 11 bases. CDR3 bases: TGTGCCAGCAGCGATGACAGTCACTCTGGAAACACCATATATTTT. It yields the protein CASSDDSHSGNTIYF.

This clone was seen a few times. V usage is TRBV30 and J usage is TRBJ1-3, with 7 nucleotides matching TRBD1. Germline lookup yields CDR1 GTSNPN and CDR2 SVGIG (reference sequence). The V and J ends lost 3 bases and 4 bases, in that order; junction bases with no gene match: 9. The CDR3 has 15 residues. The CDR3 here is CAWSAATGWGNTIYF. CDR3 nucleotides: TGTGCCTGGAGCGCCGCGACAGGGTGGGGAAACACCATATATTTT.

This sequence joins TRBV19 and TRBJ2-5, with D perhaps TRBD1 (5 bases). Germline V lookup: CDR1 LNHDA, CDR2 SQIVND (reference sequence). With 4 bases removed from V and 9 bases from J, the gap between germline ends came to 15 bases. The CDR3 loop spans 13 amino acids. CDR3: CASSTGFLGAQYF. The CDR3 DNA reads as TGTGCCAGTAGTACAGGGTTCCTTGGGGCCCAGTACTTC.